The T cell receptor (beta chain) under discussion was sequenced for a study of shared clonotypes between healthy human individuals (dated by TCRdb to 2020 to 2021). About the full investigation: Two women and a few men aged 18 to 49 years were included in the cohort. For each donor, three plates each were used for CD4 naive and CD4 memory, two plates were used for CD8 naive, and one plate was used for CD8 memory. Blood TCR repertoires of about five healthy adults were deeply sequenced to estimate repertoire size and the extent of clonotype sharing between individuals. Different laboratories and diverse techniques were used to prepare libraries and sequence TCR repertoires, to increase sequencing depth and limit assay-specific biases. Per donor, leukapheresis produced somewhere between about 0.85 and 9.5 billion PBMCs.

Note on this clone: Its cognate antigen has yet to be identified. The junction and the germline gene differ at one end; a read error may be behind it.

Using the deep immunoSEQ assay, TCR CDR3 regions were amplified from genomic DNA by multiplex PCR. Extracted genomic DNA from each cell subset was distributed evenly across all wells of several immunoSEQ 96-well plates, and each plate was treated as a replicate. For sorted subsets, around 0.2 ug genomic DNA, equal to 30,000 or so T cell genomes, was loaded into each replicate PCR. The purified libraries were quantified using a Qubit 3.0 fluorometer, sized with a Bioanalyzer 2100, and then quantified again using the KAPA Library Quantification kit. Every immunoSEQ 96-well plate was sequenced on a dedicated single-read 150-cycle Illumina NextSeq 550 flow cell. On the authors' methods: Because the immunoSEQ output held only junctional sequences and lacked quality scores, the filtering could not match the filtering applied to full-length reads. To assign V/J genes and CDR3, sequences were annotated using PyIR, a Python wrapper for IgBLAST v1.9, with IMGT germline references. Reads were filtered out if the reads had weak V/J assignments (E-value above 1e-6), no CDR3, stop codons, out-of-frame junctions, or ambiguous translated residues. A V3J clonotype was defined by an identical inferred V gene, J gene, and CDR3 amino acid sequence. Percentage overlap between repertoires was computed as shared unique clonotypes divided by the size of the smaller repertoire. RTK rarefaction, the Chao1 estimator, and Recon v2.1 estimates of unobserved clonotypes were used to assess repertoire richness. OLGA was used to compute generation probabilities for all TCRbeta clonotypes that the gDNA method yielded from a handful of donors. TCRdb holds this immuneACCESS table with in-frame rearrangements only. Some clones are missing; in checked studies, unresolved V genes explain under half, and the rest has no known cause. V and J calls and clone size are those listed in that table; D and trimming were worked out from the DNA. The sample yields approximately 940,000 clones; approximately 76% were counted once. The top ten constitute about 1.5% of the sample.

CDR1 is given as SGHRS and CDR2 as YFSETQ, both from the germline V gene. The CDR3 has 16 amino acids, counting the end cysteine and phenylalanine. Just CDR3 DNA is preserved here, 48 bases in frame from base 1. The donors were healthy, HIV-negative adults with no recently reported acute infections or vaccinations. Every donor was a Caucasian adult living in Nashville, Tennessee, USA. CD4+ T cells were enriched by magnetic negative selection; naive cells were then positively selected on CD45RA, and the negative fraction formed the memory subset. Blood was collected by leukapheresis, and PBMCs were isolated by Ficoll-Histopaque density gradient centrifugation and then cryopreserved in liquid nitrogen vapor phase. Analytical flow cytometry was used to check the purity and quantity of each magnetically sorted T cell population. Genomic DNA was isolated from each sorted fraction and quantified by UV absorbance on a Nanodrop 2000c.

Overall study outcomes, separate from this receptor: When four donors were compared, the shared fraction of clonotypes was 5% to 6.5% for naive CD4, 3.5% for naive CD8, more than 2% for memory CD4, and 0.3% to 0.5% for memory CD8. Pairwise subsampling indicated that sequencing depth was expected to affect the degree of clonotype sharing among donors. Naive subsets generally had larger estimated clonotype richness than memory subsets. Sampling was restricted to blood, and TCR repertoires in tissue are likely to differ from TCR repertoires in blood. The small number of donors limited the genetic and exposure-history diversity represented. Even with the large sequencing depth, rarefaction of the sorted-subset datasets indicated that sequencing was incomplete. Compared with non-shared clonotypes, clonotypes shared by all four sorted-subset donors had higher generation probabilities.

This sequence uses TRBV5-1 and TRBJ2-5, with the D gene uncertain. The receptor was isolated from a man between 18 and 29 years old in good health. Sequencing was performed on memory CD4+ T cells sorted from blood. The cell subset or site label here, explained by the study, means: CD45RA-negative fraction. The encoded CDR3 is CASSPGRGLYQETQYF. At the DNA level, the sequence is TGTGCCAGCAGCCCTGGGCGTGGCCTATACCAAGAGACCCAGTACTTC. Reference TRBV5-1 and TRBJ2-5 genes cover what lies past the CDR3, so the full variable domain is KAGVTQTPRYLIKTRGQQVTLSCSPISGHRSVSWYQQTPGQGLQFLFEYFSETQRNKGNFPGRFSGRQFSNSRSEMNVSTLELGDSALYLCASSPGRGLYQETQYFGPGTRLLVL.